This T cell receptor beta chain originates from a study of T cell responses to AZD1222 COVID-19 vaccine. Study in general: Investigators merged groups given second doses at roughly 4 or roughly 12 weeks.

Trimming removed 1 base from V and 2 bases from J, with 5 bases in between. There are 14 residues in the CDR3. Germline CDR1 is LNHNV and CDR2 is YYDKDF (reference sequence). This clone was observed a single time. Its antigen is not identified. Whole-study findings and limits: The breadth and depth of Spike-specific TCRs increased once two AZD1222 doses had been given.

Data came from immunoSEQ multiplex PCR; TCRdb stores just in-frame clones and leaves some out. This sample has roughly 160,000 clones, with more than 70% found just once. The sample was peripheral blood, taken on day 0 of AZD1222 vaccination. This clonotype originated in an adult in good health. The chain employs TRBV15 and TRBJ1-4; D unresolved. The CDR3 DNA reads TGTGCCACCAGCAGAGTGGGCACTAATGAAAAACTGTTTTTT. It yields the protein CATSRVGTNEKLFF. The variable domain in full, with the rest retrieved from reference TRBV15 and TRBJ1-4, is DAMVIQNPRYQVTQFGKPVTLSCSQTLNHNVMYWYQQKSSQAPKLLFHYYDKDFNNEADTPDNFQSRRPNTSFCFLDIRSPGLGDTAMYLCATSRVGTNEKLFFGSGTQLSVL.